This T cell receptor (beta chain) emerged from a study of blood T cell repertoires in COVID-19. Study-wide background: T cells, B-cell-depleted T cells, or PBMCs provided the cDNA or gDNA that served as material.

As handled by the study authors: Estimated nucleated cell counts came from reference gene primer amplification. Data came from immunoSEQ multiplex PCR; TCRdb stores just in-frame clones and leaves some out. Clone size and V and J calls were adopted from that table, with D and trimming inferred from the DNA. The repertoire includes 150,000 or so clones, over 70% of them detected once, and around 6.3% sits in the top ten. CDR3 length equals 15 residues. V was shortened by 6 bases and J by 4 bases, with 16 bases between the two germline ends. Per germline, CDR1 MNHEY and CDR2 SVGAGI. The origin of this receptor is an elderly man with acute or convalescent COVID-19. The gene calls are TRBV6-5 and TRBJ2-1; D might be TRBD1 (7 bases). Input material: peripheral blood. The CDR3 is CASSPLSGGYNEQFF. The CDR3 DNA reads as TGTGCCAGCAGCCCCCTGTCAGGGGGGTACAATGAGCAGTTCTTC.